This paragraph covers one T cell receptor beta chain sequence. Its antigen is unidentified. This sample was taken from a study of PD-1 blockade in classical Hodgkin lymphoma. Germline V gene data show CDR1 as MNHEY and CDR2 as SMNVEV (reference sequence). This CDR3 spans 13 amino acids. Trimming removed 7 bases from V and 6 bases from J; junction bases left unmatched: 8. Following autologous stem cell transplantation, relapse occurred in every patient, and exposure to brentuximab vedotin varied. Complete response, partial response or progressive disease constituted the best responses recorded. Whole-study findings and limits: CD4+ TCR diversity, unlike CD8+, rose significantly by C4D1. It was reported that newly diagnosed patients had less baseline TCR diversity than healthy donors. Partial responders and progressors had significantly lower baseline TCR diversity.

Clones were sequenced by immunoSEQ multiplex PCR, and TCRdb holds only the in-frame ones, with some missing. Counted here are over 60,000 clones, about 70% occurring once; the ten biggest clones make up approximately 9%. This TCR came from a human donor with classical Hodgkin lymphoma. J is TRBJ2-7 and V is TRBV27; TRBD1 aligns across 8 bases. The sequences come from peripheral blood mononuclear cells (PBMCs), collected before the second cycle of nivolumab. The CDR3 spells CASNGQGSGEQYF. The CDR3 bases are TGTGCCAGCAACGGACAGGGTTCGGGCGAGCAGTACTTC.